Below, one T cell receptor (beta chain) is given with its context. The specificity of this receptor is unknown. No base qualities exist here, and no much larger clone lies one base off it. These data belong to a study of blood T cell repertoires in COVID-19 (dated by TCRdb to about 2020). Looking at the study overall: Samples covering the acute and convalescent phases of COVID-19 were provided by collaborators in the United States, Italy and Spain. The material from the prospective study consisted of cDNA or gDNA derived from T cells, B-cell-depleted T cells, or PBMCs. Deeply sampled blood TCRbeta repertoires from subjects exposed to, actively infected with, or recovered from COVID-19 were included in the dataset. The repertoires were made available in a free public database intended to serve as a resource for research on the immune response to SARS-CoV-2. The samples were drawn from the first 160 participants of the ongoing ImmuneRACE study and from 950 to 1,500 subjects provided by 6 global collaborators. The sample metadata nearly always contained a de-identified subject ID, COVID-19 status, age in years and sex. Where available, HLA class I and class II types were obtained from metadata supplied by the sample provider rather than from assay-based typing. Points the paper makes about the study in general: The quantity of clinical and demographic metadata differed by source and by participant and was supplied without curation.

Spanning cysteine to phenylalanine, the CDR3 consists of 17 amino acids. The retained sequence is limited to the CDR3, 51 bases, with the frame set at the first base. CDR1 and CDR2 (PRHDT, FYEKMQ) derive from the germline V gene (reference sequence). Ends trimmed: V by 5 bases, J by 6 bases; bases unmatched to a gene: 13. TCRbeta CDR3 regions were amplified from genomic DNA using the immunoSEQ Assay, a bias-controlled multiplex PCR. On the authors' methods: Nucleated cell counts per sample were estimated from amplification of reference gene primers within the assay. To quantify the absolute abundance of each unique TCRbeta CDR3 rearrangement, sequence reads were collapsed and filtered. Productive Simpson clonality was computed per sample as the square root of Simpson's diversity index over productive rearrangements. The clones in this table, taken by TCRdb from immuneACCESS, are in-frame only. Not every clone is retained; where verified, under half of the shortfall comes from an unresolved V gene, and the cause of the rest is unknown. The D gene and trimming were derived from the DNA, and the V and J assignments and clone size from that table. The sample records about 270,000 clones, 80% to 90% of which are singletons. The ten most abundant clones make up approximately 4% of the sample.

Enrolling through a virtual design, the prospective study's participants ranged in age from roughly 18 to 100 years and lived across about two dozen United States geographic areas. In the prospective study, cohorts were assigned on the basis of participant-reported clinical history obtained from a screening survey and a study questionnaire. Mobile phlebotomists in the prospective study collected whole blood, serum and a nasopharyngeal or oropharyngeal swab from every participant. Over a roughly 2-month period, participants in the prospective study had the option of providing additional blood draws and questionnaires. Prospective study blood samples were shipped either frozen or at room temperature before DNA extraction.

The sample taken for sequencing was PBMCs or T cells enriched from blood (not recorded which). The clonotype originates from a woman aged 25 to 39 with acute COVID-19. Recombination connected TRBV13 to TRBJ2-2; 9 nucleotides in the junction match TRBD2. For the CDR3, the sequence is CASSREGGRAGAGELFF. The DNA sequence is TGTGCCAGCAGCCGCGAGGGCGGGAGGGCCGGCGCCGGGGAGCTGTTTTTT.